This entry concerns a single T cell receptor (beta chain). Ages ranged from about 18 to 89 years, with residence in more than 20 US areas. Participants were placed into cohorts based on the clinical history they reported. Source study methods: Reference gene primer amplification gave nucleated cell count estimates. Sequencing used immunoSEQ multiplex PCR; TCRdb keeps in-frame clones, though not all of them. The V and J calls and clone size come from that table; D and trimming were worked out from the DNA. The sample holds 200,000 to 300,000 clones, 88% seen once. The V end was cut by 2 bases, the J end by 7 bases, with 9 bases between. The CDR3 extends over 12 amino acids. The germline V gene has CDR1 MNHNS and CDR2 SASEGT. The sample comes from a study of blood T cell repertoires in COVID-19. The overall study: COVID-19 samples from acute and convalescent phases originated in the United States, Italy and Spain.

The chain links TRBV6-1 to TRBJ2-7, with D possibly TRBD1 on 6 matching bases. The sequence came from a woman in her thirties or forties with acute COVID-19. Input material: PBMCs or T cells enriched from blood (not recorded which). The chain's CDR3 is CASSEHRAEQYV. DNA of the CDR3: TGTGCCAGCAGTGAACACAGGGCGGAGCAGTACGTC.